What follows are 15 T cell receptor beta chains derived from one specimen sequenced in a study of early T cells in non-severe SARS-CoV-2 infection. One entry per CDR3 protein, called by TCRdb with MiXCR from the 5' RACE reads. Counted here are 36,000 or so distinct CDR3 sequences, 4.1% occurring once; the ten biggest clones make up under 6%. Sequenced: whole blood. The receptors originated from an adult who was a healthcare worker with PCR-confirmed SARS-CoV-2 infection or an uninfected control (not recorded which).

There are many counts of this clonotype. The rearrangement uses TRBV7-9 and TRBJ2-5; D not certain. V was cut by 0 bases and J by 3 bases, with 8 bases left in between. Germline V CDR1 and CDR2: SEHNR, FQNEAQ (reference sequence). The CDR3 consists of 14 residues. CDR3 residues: CASSLAVGKETQYF. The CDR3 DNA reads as TGTGCCAGCAGCTTAGCCGTGGGGAAAGAGACCCAGTACTTC.

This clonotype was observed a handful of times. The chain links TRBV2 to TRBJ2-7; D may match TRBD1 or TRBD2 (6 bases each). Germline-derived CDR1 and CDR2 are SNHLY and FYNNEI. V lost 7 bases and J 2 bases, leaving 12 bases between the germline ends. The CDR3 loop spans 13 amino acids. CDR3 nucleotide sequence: TGTGCCAGCAAGCCGGAGGGGGCCTACGAGCAGTACTTC. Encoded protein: CASKPEGAYEQYF. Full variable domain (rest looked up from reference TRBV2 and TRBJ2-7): EPEVTQTPSHQVTQMGQEVILRCVPISNHLYFYWYRQILGQKVEFLVSFYNNEISEKSEIFDDQFSVERPDGSNFTLKIRSTKLEDSAMYFCASKPEGAYEQYFGPGTRLTVT.

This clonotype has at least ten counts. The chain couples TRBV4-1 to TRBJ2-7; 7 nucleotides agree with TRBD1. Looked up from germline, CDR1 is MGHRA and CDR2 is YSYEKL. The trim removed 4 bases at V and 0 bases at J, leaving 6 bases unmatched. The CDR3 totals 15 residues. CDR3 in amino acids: CASSLGRGSSYEQYF. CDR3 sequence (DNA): TGCGCCAGCAGCCTAGGCAGGGGGAGCTCCTACGAGCAGTACTTC.

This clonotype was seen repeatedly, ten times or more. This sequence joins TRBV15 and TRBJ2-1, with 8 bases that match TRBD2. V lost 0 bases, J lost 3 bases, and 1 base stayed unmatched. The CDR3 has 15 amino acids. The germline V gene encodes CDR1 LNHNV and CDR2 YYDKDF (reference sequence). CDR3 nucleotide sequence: TGTGCCACCAGCAGAGATCGGGGGGGCTACAATGAGCAGTTCTTC. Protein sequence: CATSRDRGGYNEQFF. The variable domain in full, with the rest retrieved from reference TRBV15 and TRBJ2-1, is DAMVIQNPRYQVTQFGKPVTLSCSQTLNHNVMYWYQQKSSQAPKLLFHYYDKDFNNEADTPDNFQSRRPNTSFCFLDIRSPGLGDTAMYLCATSRDRGGYNEQFFGPGTRLTVL.

The CDR3 loop is CSVDGGYEQYF. CDR3 in DNA: TGCAGCGTTGACGGGGGATACGAGCAGTACTTC. V and J are TRBV29-1 and TRBJ2-7, with a weak D call TRBD2 (6 bases). The CDR3 runs 11 residues. Trimming left V 3 bases short and J 4 bases short, with 7 bases between. CDR1 is SQVTM and CDR2 is ANQGSEA in the germline V gene.

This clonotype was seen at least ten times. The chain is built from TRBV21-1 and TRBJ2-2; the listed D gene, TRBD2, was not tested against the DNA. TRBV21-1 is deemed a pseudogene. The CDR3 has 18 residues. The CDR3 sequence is CASSKGGCGGLGPGELFF. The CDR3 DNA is TGTGCCAGCAGCAAAGGGGGTTGTGGAGGCCTAGGACCCGGGGAGCTGTTTTTT.

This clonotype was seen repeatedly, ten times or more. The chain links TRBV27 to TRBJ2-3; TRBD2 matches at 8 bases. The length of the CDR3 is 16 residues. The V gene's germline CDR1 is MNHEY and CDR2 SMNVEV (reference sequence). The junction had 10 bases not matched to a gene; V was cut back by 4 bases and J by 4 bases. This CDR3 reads CASSSLDSGVADTQYF. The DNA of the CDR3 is TGTGCCAGCAGTTCCCTGGATAGCGGGGTAGCAGATACGCAGTATTTT.

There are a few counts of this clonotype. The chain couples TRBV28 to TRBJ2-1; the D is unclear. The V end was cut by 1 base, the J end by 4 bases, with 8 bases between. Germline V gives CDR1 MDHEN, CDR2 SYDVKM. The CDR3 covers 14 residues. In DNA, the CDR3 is TGTGCCAGCAGTTTATCTCTGGGATACAATGAGCAGTTCTTC. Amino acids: CASSLSLGYNEQFF.

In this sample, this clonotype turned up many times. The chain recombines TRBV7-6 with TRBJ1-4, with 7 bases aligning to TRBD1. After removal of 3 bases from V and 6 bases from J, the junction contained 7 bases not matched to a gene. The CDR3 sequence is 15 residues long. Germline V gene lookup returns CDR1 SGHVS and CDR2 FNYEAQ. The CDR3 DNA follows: TGTGCCAGCAGCTTCGCAGGGGGAAGTGATGAAAAACTGTTTTTT. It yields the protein CASSFAGGSDEKLFF.

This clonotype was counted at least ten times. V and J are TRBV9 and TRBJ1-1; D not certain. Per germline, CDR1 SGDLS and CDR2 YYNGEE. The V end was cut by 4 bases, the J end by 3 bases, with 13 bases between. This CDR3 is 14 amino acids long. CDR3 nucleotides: TGTGCCAGCAGCCCGATTGGCGGGGACACTGAAGCTTTCTTT. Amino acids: CASSPIGGDTEAFF.

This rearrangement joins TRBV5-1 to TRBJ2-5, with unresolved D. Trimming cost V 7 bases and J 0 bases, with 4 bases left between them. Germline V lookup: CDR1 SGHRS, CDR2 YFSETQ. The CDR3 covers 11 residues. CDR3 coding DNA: TGCGCCAGCGAAGACCAAGAGACCCAGTACTTC. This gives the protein CASEDQETQYF.

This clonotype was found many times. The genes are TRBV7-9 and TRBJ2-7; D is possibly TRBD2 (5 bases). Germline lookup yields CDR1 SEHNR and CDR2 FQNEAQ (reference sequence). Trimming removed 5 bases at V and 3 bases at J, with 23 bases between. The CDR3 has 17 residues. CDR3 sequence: CASSLQNRGRWDYEQYF. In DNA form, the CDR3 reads TGTGCCAGCAGCCTCCAGAACCGGGGAAGATGGGACTACGAGCAGTACTTC. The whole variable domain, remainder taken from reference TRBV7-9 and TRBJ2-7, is DTGVSQNPRHKITKRGQNVTFRCDPISEHNRLYWYRQTLGQGPEFLTYFQNEAQLEKSRLLSDRFSAERPKGSFSTLEIQRTEQGDSAMYLCASSLQNRGRWDYEQYFGPGTRLTVT.

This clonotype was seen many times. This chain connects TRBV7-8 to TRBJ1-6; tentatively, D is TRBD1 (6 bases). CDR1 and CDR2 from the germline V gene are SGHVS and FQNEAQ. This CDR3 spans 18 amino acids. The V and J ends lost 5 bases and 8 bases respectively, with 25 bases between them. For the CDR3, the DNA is TGTGCCAGCAGCCTGACACGCCTAAACAGGGCTAAGGATTCACCCCTCCACTTT. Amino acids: CASSLTRLNRAKDSPLHF.

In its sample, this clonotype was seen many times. The CDR3 nucleotides are TGTGCCAGCAGCTTCCGGATTAGCAATGAGCAGTTCTTC. This translates into CASSFRISNEQFF. The chain carries TRBV7-2 and TRBJ2-1; D is unclear. The CDR3 runs to 13 residues. V lost 3 bases, J lost 6 bases, and 9 bases lay in between. Germline V CDR1 and CDR2: SGHTA, FQGNSA.

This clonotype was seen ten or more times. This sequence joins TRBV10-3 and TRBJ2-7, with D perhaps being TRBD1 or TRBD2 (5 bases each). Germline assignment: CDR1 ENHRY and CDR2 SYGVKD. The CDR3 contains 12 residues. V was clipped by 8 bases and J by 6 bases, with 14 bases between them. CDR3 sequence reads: CAIPGDGAEQYF. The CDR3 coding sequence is TGTGCCATCCCTGGGGACGGGGCCGAGCAGTACTTC.